Following are 7 T cell receptor beta chains from one sample sequenced in a study of spatial heterogeneity in lung cancer. The time point: sample taken at primary tumor resection. No antigen has been assigned to these receptors. TCRdb re-derived calls from the 5' RACE reads in MiXCR, one entry per CDR3 protein. Of 2,500 to 3,500 distinct CDR3 sequences listed, around 3.5% are singletons. Whole-study findings and limits: Higher tumor mutation counts went along with higher counts of expanded intratumoral alpha and beta TCRs.

The sequencing used lung tumor tissue, collected at surgery. Receptors were obtained from a male donor with early-stage non-small cell lung cancer.

This clonotype is medium-sized (0.01 to 0.1%) by share. The chain links TRBV7-2 to TRBJ2-5; no reliable D call. The V and J ends lost 1 base and 2 bases respectively, with 8 bases between them. Looked up from germline, CDR1 is SGHTA and CDR2 is FQGNSA. The CDR3 is 14 residues long. This CDR3 is CASSLVGNQETQYF. In DNA form, the CDR3 reads TGTGCCAGCAGCTTAGTCGGAAATCAAGAGACCCAGTACTTC.

By share, this clonotype ranks as medium-sized (0.01 to 0.1%). This chain links TRBV3-1 with TRBJ2-5; D gene ambiguous. The CDR3 consists of 16 residues. Trimming stripped 2 bases from V and 3 bases from J, with 16 bases between. Germline V gene sequence: CDR1 LGHDT, CDR2 YNNKEL (reference sequence). In DNA form, the CDR3 reads TGTGCCAGCAGCCAAAAGGCGCCCGGAAATAAAGAGACCCAGTACTTC. It specifies CASSQKAPGNKETQYF.

This clonotype was seen many times. The gene calls are TRBV12-3 or TRBV12-4 and TRBJ1-1; 7 nucleotides match TRBD1. This CDR3 has 15 residues. With V trimmed by 5 bases and J by 4 bases, 10 bases remained unmatched. CDR3 in amino acids: CASSPPGGVSTEAFF. CDR3 DNA sequence: TGTGCCAGCAGTCCTCCAGGGGGGGTGAGCACTGAAGCTTTCTTT.

The chain employs TRBV5-1 and TRBJ2-3; TRBD1 matches 7 bases. V gave up 2 bases and J gave up 0 bases; unmatched junction bases: 3. The CDR3 extends over 15 amino acids. From germline, CDR1 is SGHRS and CDR2 YFSETQ. The CDR3 DNA is TGCGCCAGCAGCTTAATGACAGGGAGCACAGATACGCAGTATTTT. Its protein product is CASSLMTGSTDTQYF.

This clonotype is deemed medium-sized. The V gene is TRBV2, the J gene TRBJ2-4; D might be TRBD2 (6 bases). CDR1 and CDR2 (germline): SNHLY, FYNNEI. V dropped 7 bases and J dropped 1 base, with 14 bases sitting between them. The CDR3 is made up of 15 amino acids. CDR3 in DNA: TGTGCCAGCACCCCGGGGGATTGGGCCAAAAACATTCAGTACTTC. This sequence encodes CASTPGDWAKNIQYF.

This clonotype was observed at least ten times. The chain couples TRBV14 to TRBJ1-3; D is ambiguous. CDR3 length: 13 amino acids. Trimming shortened V by 4 bases and J by 0 bases, and 4 bases separated the two germline ends. From germline, CDR1 is SGHDN and CDR2 FVKESK. CDR3 DNA: TGTGCCAGCAGCCGAAGCTCTGGAAACACCATATATTTT. The encoded protein is CASSRSSGNTIYF.

This clonotype is medium-sized (0.01 to 0.1%) in the sample. The genes are TRBV19 and TRBJ2-1; tentatively, D is TRBD2 (5 bases). V gave up 8 bases and J gave up 4 bases, with 18 bases separating them. The CDR3 sequence is 15 residues long. The germline gives CDR1 LNHDA, CDR2 SQIVND (reference sequence). The CDR3 sequence is CASARAADSYNEQFF. CDR3 nucleotide sequence: TGTGCCAGTGCCCGAGCAGCGGATTCTTACAATGAGCAGTTCTTC.